By sample share, the clone carrying this TCR beta chain is large. TRBV12-4/TRBJ1-2 clonotypes were amplified with adaptor-ligated barcode primers. TCRdb itself ran the multiplex PCR reads through MiXCR, one entry per CDR3 protein. This sample has over 1,000 distinct CDR3 sequences, with around 6.5% found just once. The CDR3 extends over 11 amino acids. V lost 1 base, J lost 6 bases, and 3 bases lay in between. Memory CD4+ cells were defined as CD4+CD45RO+CD25-. The chain carries TRBV12-3 or TRBV12-4 and TRBJ1-2; D gene unclear. Material: memory CD4+ T cells sorted from blood. Documented subset: memory CD4+ T cells, CD4+CD45RO+CD25-. The receptor was isolated from a female donor with breast cancer. The CDR3 sequence: CASSLVDGYTF. CDR3 coding DNA: TGTGCCAGCAGTTTAGTGGATGGCTACACCTTC.